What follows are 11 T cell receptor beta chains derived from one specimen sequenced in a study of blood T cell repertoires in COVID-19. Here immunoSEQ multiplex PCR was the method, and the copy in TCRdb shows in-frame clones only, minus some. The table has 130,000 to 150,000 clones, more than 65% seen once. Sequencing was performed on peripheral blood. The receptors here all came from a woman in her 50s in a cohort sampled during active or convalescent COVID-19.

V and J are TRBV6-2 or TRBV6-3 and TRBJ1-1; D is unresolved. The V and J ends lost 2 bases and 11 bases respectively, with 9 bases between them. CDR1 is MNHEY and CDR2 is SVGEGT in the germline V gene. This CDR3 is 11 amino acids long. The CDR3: CASSYRAGAFF. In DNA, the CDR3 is TGTGCCAGCAGTTACAGGGCGGGGGCTTTCTTT.

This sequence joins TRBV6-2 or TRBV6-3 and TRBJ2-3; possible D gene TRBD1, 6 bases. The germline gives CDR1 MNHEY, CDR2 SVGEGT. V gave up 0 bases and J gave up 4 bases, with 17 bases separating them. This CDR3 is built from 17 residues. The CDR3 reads CASSYSTIQGGPDTQYF. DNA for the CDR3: TGTGCCAGCAGTTACTCGACTATACAGGGTGGGCCAGATACGCAGTATTTT.

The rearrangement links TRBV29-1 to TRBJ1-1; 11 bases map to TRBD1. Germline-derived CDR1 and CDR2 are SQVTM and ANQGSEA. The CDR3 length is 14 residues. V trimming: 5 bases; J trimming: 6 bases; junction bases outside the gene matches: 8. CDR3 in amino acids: CSVFKGQGASEAFF. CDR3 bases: TGCAGCGTTTTCAAAGGACAGGGGGCTTCTGAAGCTTTCTTT. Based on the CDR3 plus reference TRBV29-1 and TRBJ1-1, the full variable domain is SAVISQKPSRDICQRGTSLTIQCQVDSQVTMMFWYRQQPGQSLTLIATANQGSEATYESGFVIDKFPISRPNLTFSTLTVSNMSPEDSSIYLCSVFKGQGASEAFFGQGTRLTVV.

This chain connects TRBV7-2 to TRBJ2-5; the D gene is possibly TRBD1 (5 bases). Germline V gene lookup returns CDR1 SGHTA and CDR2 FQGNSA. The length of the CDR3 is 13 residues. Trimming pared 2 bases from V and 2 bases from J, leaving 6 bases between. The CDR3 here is CASSLPGQETQYF. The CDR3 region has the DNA TGTGCCAGCAGCTTACCAGGGCAAGAGACCCAGTACTTC.

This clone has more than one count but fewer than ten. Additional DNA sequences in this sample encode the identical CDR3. CDR3 sequence (DNA): TGCGCCAGCAGCTTGGGACAGGGATCCGAAAAACTGTTTTTT. Protein: CASSLGQGSEKLFF. The chain links TRBV5-1 to TRBJ1-4; 7 bases are a match to TRBD1. The CDR3 extends over 14 amino acids. V lost 0 bases and J lost 8; bases outside the gene matches: 4. CDR1 and CDR2 from the germline V gene are SGHRS and YFSETQ.

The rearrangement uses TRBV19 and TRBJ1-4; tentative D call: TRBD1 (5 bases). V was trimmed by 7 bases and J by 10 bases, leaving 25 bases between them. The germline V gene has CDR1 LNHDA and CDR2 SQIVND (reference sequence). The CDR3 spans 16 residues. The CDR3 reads CASIQGGTPKGGKLFF. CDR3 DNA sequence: TGTGCCAGTATCCAGGGCGGGACCCCCAAGGGCGGAAAACTGTTTTTT.

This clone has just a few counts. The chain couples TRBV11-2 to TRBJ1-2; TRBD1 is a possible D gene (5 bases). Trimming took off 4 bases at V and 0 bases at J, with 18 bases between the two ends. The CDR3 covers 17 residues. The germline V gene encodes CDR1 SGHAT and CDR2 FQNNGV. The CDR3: CASSSGVLPTSNYGYTF. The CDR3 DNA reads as TGTGCCAGCAGCTCGGGGGTACTCCCAACATCTAACTATGGCTACACCTTC.

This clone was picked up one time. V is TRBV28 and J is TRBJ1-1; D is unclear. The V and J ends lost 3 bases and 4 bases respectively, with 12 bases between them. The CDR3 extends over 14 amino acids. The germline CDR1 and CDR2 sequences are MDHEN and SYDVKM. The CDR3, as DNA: TGTGCCAGCAGTTTTACGATCATGAGCACTGAAGCTTTCTTT. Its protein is CASSFTIMSTEAFF.

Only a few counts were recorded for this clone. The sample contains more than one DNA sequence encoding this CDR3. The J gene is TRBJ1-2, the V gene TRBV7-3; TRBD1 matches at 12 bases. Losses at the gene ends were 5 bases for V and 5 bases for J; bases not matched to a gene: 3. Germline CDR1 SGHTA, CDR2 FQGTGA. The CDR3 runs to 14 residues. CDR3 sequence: CASSPGQGAYGYTF. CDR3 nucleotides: TGTGCCAGCAGCCCGGGACAGGGGGCGTATGGCTACACCTTC. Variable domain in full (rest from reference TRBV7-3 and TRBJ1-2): GAGVSQTPSNKVTEKGKYVELRCDPISGHTALYWYRQSLGQGPEFLIYFQGTGAADDSGLPNDRFFAVRPEGSVSTLKIQRTERGDSAVYLCASSPGQGAYGYTFGSGTRLTVV.

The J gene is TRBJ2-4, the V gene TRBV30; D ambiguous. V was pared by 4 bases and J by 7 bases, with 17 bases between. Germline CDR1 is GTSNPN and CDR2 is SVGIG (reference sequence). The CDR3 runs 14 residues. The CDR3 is CAWMRDPAANIQYF. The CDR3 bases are TGTGCCTGGATGAGAGACCCCGCGGCGAACATTCAGTACTTC.

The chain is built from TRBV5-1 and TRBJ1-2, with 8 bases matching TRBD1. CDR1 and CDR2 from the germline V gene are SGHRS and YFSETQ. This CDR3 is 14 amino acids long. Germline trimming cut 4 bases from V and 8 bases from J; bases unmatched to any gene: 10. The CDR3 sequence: CASSGRDRTMGYTF. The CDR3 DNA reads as TGCGCCAGCAGCGGACGGGACAGGACTATGGGCTACACCTTC.